These 8 T cell receptor beta chains came from one sample sequenced in a study of blood T cell repertoires in COVID-19. Libraries were prepared by immunoSEQ multiplex PCR; TCRdb keeps only in-frame clonotypes and omits some of them. The table has tens of thousands of clones, roughly 80% seen once. Input material: peripheral blood. Receptor source: a human donor in a cohort sampled during active or convalescent COVID-19.

This chain joins TRBV7-3 and TRBJ2-1, with TRBD2 matching over 8 bases. Germline values: CDR1 SGHTA, CDR2 FQGTGA. Trimming cost V 4 bases and J 7 bases; bases outside gene matches: 12. CDR3 size: 16 residues. For the CDR3, the DNA is TGTGCCAGCAGCTCCGACGGGGGGGCCGGTGAAAATGAGCAGTTCTTC. It translates to CASSSDGGAGENEQFF. The full variable domain, completed using reference TRBV7-3 and TRBJ2-1, is GAGVSQTPSNKVTEKGKYVELRCDPISGHTALYWYRQSLGQGPEFLIYFQGTGAADDSGLPNDRFFAVRPEGSVSTLKIQRTERGDSAVYLCASSSDGGAGENEQFFGPGTRLTVL.

The CDR3 DNA follows: TGTGCCAGCAGCCCGGTAGCGGGGGGATCCAAATTTTATGGCTACACCTTC. Its translation: CASSPVAGGSKFYGYTF. The chain combines TRBV7-9 with TRBJ1-2; perhaps TRBD1 as D (5 bases). The CDR3 is made up of 17 amino acids. Germline lookup yields CDR1 SEHNR and CDR2 FQNEAQ (reference sequence). Between the trimmed V and J ends, which lost 5 bases and 5 bases, there was a span of 24 bases.

V and J are TRBV18 and TRBJ2-5; weak D call: TRBD1 (5 bases). The CDR3 contains 15 residues. V gave up 2 bases and J gave up 5 bases, with 15 bases separating them. Looked up from germline, CDR1 is KGHSH and CDR2 is LQKENI. This CDR3 reads CASSPRRGSMETQYF. DNA of the CDR3: TGTGCCAGCTCACCAAGAAGGGGAAGCATGGAGACCCAGTACTTC.

The chain employs TRBV5-1 and TRBJ2-5; tentative D call: TRBD2 (6 bases). The CDR3 runs to 14 residues. V lost 4 bases, J lost 2 bases, and 12 bases lay in between. Germline loops: CDR1 SGHRS, CDR2 YFSETQ. CDR3 residues: CASSPAGGQETQYF. The CDR3 coding sequence is TGCGCCAGCAGCCCCGCCGGAGGGCAAGAGACCCAGTACTTC.

V usage is TRBV5-1 and J usage is TRBJ1-2, with D perhaps TRBD1 (6 bases). This CDR3 has 14 residues. The V end was cut by 4 bases, the J end by 8 bases, with 18 bases between. Germline V CDR1 and CDR2: SGHRS, YFSETQ. This CDR3 reads CASSKGDTGGGYTF. CDR3 in DNA: TGCGCCAGCAGCAAGGGGGACACCGGAGGCGGCTACACCTTC. Complete variable domain (other parts from reference TRBV5-1 and TRBJ1-2): KAGVTQTPRYLIKTRGQQVTLSCSPISGHRSVSWYQQTPGQGLQFLFEYFSETQRNKGNFPGRFSGRQFSNSRSEMNVSTLELGDSALYLCASSKGDTGGGYTFGSGTRLTVV.

The chain has TRBV7-3 and TRBJ2-7; 14 positions agree with TRBD2. CDR3 size: 15 residues. The germline V gene has CDR1 SGHTA and CDR2 FQGTGA. V was pared by 5 bases and J by 7 bases, with 7 bases of the junction left unmatched. The CDR3 DNA sequence: TGTGCCAGCAGCCCCGGGACTAGCGGGGGCTGGGAGCAGTACTTC. This translates into CASSPGTSGGWEQYF.

The chain links TRBV7-2 to TRBJ1-4, with D perhaps matching TRBD1 (6 bases). Germline V gives CDR1 SGHTA, CDR2 FQGNSA. The CDR3 consists of 16 residues. With 1 base removed from V and 8 bases from J, the gap between germline ends came to 17 bases. As DNA, the CDR3 is TGTGCCAGCAGCTTAGGGCCCTCAGGGGTTAGGGAAAAACTGTTTTTT. It translates to CASSLGPSGVREKLFF.

The chain links TRBV27 to TRBJ2-5; 10 positions match TRBD2. CDR3 length: 16 amino acids. The ends lost 5 bases at V and 5 bases at J; junction bases unmatched: 11. Looked up from germline, CDR1 is MNHEY and CDR2 is SMNVEV (reference sequence). The CDR3 nucleotides read TGTGCCAGCAGTCCATCGCTAGCGGGGGTCTGGGAGACCCAGTACTTC. Translated, it gives CASSPSLAGVWETQYF.